This is a list of T cell receptor beta chains from one sample in a study of human T cells and chemical hapten exposure. TCRdb ran MiXCR on the RACE reads and lists one entry per CDR3 protein. The sample gives roughly 50,000 distinct CDR3 sequences, approximately 9.9% of which show up once; about 15% is in the top ten. The sequenced sample was whole blood, obtained in connection with sensitization to the hapten diphenylcyclopropenone (DPC). The source is a woman in her thirties or forties with alopecia areata. Some clones in this sample may be carry-over from other donors' samples. The CDR3 runs from the conserved cysteine through the conserved F or W. The D gene is left open where the match is weak. Expanded clones are given a class, and other clones once, few, many or no size at all.

J gene	V gene	D gene	clone size	CDR3 protein	CDR3 DNA
TRBJ2-4	TRBV20-1	-	many	CSARGAGEDIQYF	TGCAGTGCTAGAGGTGCAGGGGAAGACATTCAGTACTTC
TRBJ2-5	TRBV18	-	few	CASSPIVKETQYF	TGTGCCAGCTCACCAATAGTTAAGGAGACCCAGTACTTC
TRBJ2-2	TRBV13	TRBD1	many	CASSMADRGNTGELFF	TGTGCCAGCAGCATGGCGGACAGGGGGAACACCGGGGAGCTGTTTTTT
TRBJ1-5	TRBV20-1	-	few	CSASSGDQPQHF	TGCAGTGCTAGCTCGGGGGATCAGCCCCAGCATTTT
TRBJ2-5	TRBV29-1	-	-	CSVGTETQYF	TGCAGCGTCGGAACCGAGACCCAGTACTTC
TRBJ1-2	TRBV20-1	TRBD1	few	CSALRDRDEYGYTF	TGCAGTGCTCTGAGGGACAGGGACGAGTATGGCTACACCTTC
TRBJ2-1	TRBV2	-	many	CASSESGGTLAIYNEQFF	TGTGCCAGCAGTGAAAGTGGTGGGACCCTTGCCATTTACAATGAGCAGTTCTTC
TRBJ2-5	TRBV7-3	-	few	CASSPGPLQETQYF	TGTGCCAGCAGCCCGGGTCCCCTCCAAGAGACCCAGTACTTC
TRBJ1-5	TRBV7-8	-	-	CASSLRDGPEAPQHF	TGTGCCAGCAGCTTGAGGGACGGACCCGAGGCGCCCCAGCATTTT
TRBJ1-1	TRBV12-3/TRBV12-4	-	-	CATSADGAGTEAFF	TGTGCCACCTCGGCGGACGGAGCGGGCACTGAAGCTTTCTTT
TRBJ2-1	TRBV4-3	TRBD2	many	CASSQGPFVAGGYNEQFF	TGCGCCAGCAGCCAAGGTCCATTCGTAGCGGGGGGATACAATGAGCAGTTCTTC
TRBJ1-4	TRBV7-6	-	few	CASSPRGGGNEKLFF	TGTGCCAGCAGCCCGAGGGGGGGAGGAAATGAAAAACTGTTTTTT
TRBJ2-7	TRBV11-2	TRBD2	few	CASSLDWGLGGLDEQYF	TGTGCCAGCAGCTTAGATTGGGGCCTTGGAGGACTAGACGAGCAGTACTTC
TRBJ2-3	TRBV5-1	-	-	CASSYRGTDTQYF	TGCGCCAGCAGCTACCGGGGCACAGATACGCAGTATTTT
TRBJ1-4	TRBV15	-	-	CATSSSRATNEKLFF	TGTGCCACCAGCAGCAGCAGGGCAACTAATGAAAAACTGTTTTTT
TRBJ2-1	TRBV6-2/TRBV6-3	TRBD1	many	CASSSPGGTGPLNEQFF	TGTGCCAGCAGTTCCCCAGGAGGGACAGGGCCCCTCAATGAGCAGTTCTTC
TRBJ2-3	TRBV29-1	-	many	CSIRGTDTQYF	TGCAGCATAAGAGGAACAGATACGCAGTATTTT
TRBJ1-2	TRBV6-4	-	many	CASSERTAYYGYTF	TGTGCCAGCAGTGAAAGGACAGCTTACTATGGCTACACCTTC
TRBJ2-3	TRBV28	-	few	CASSFISAWDSTDTQYF	TGTGCCAGCAGTTTTATATCCGCCTGGGATAGCACAGATACGCAGTATTTT
TRBJ1-4	TRBV20-1	-	few	CSAGRGNEKLFF	TGCAGTGCTGGCAGGGGTAATGAAAAACTGTTTTTT
TRBJ1-6	TRBV6-2/TRBV6-3	-	medium-sized	CASSYAVGGSPLHF	TGTGCCAGCAGTTACGCGGTCGGGGGATCACCCCTCCACTTT
TRBJ2-7	TRBV6-1	-	many	CATTVSGELIEQYF	TGTGCCACCACGGTGTCAGGGGAATTGATCGAGCAGTACTTC
TRBJ2-2	TRBV6-2/TRBV6-3	-	-	CASSYGPDIGELFF	TGTGCCAGCAGTTACGGGCCGGACATCGGGGAGCTGTTTTTT
TRBJ2-1	TRBV2	-	many	CASTTTTDRDEQFF	TGTGCCAGCACTACCACGACAGACCGGGATGAGCAGTTCTTC
TRBJ2-7	TRBV10-3	-	-	CAISDAGLSSYEQYF	TGTGCCATCAGTGACGCCGGACTGAGCTCCTACGAGCAGTACTTC
TRBJ2-5	TRBV9	TRBD2	many	CASSVGTSGGQETQYF	TGTGCCAGCAGCGTAGGAACTAGCGGGGGCCAAGAGACCCAGTACTTC
TRBJ1-2	TRBV18	-	few	CASSPGQVPNYGYTF	TGTGCCAGCTCACCAGGCCAGGTACCCAACTATGGCTACACCTTC
TRBJ1-6	TRBV7-3	-	many	CASSIGRGSPLHF	TGTGCCAGCAGCATCGGGCGGGGATCACCCCTCCACTTT
TRBJ2-1	TRBV6-1	TRBD2	few	CASSEVSGLAGGLSYNEQFF	TGTGCCAGCAGTGAAGTGTCTGGGCTAGCGGGGGGCCTATCCTACAATGAGCAGTTCTTC
TRBJ2-3	TRBV6-5	TRBD2	few	CASSSLAVSTDTQYF	TGTGCCAGCAGTTCCCTAGCGGTGAGCACAGATACGCAGTATTTT
TRBJ2-1	TRBV6-2/TRBV6-3	-	many	CASSTPPGVYNEQFF	TGTGCCAGCAGTACCCCACCCGGGGTGTACAATGAGCAGTTCTTC
TRBJ1-5	TRBV7-8	-	few	CASSPPNQPQHF	TGTGCCAGCAGCCCCCCGAATCAGCCCCAGCATTTT
TRBJ2-1	TRBV7-3	-	few	CASSSNGQTHNEQFF	TGTGCCAGCAGCTCGAACGGACAAACGCACAATGAGCAGTTCTTC
TRBJ2-3	TRBV4-3	-	-	CASSQARGADTQYF	TGCGCCAGCAGCCAAGCTAGAGGCGCAGATACGCAGTATTTT
TRBJ2-1	TRBV6-2/TRBV6-3	-	few	CASSYSGGGTYNEQFF	TGTGCCAGCAGTTACTCGGGCGGGGGCACCTACAATGAGCAGTTCTTC
TRBJ2-5	TRBV12-3/TRBV12-4	-	many	CASSLRAVQETQYF	TGTGCCAGCAGTTTAAGGGCCGTCCAAGAGACCCAGTACTTC
TRBJ2-3	TRBV4-3	-	-	CASSQDIGTDTQYF	TGCGCCAGCAGCCAGGACATCGGCACAGATACGCAGTATTTT
TRBJ2-1	TRBV6-6	TRBD2	few	CASSLGLVGYNEQFF	TGTGCCAGCAGCCTTGGACTAGTCGGCTACAATGAGCAGTTCTTC
TRBJ2-5	TRBV5-1	-	few	CASSLAGAVQETQYF	TGCGCCAGCAGCTTGGCGGGGGCAGTTCAAGAGACCCAGTACTTC
TRBJ2-2	TRBV7-3	-	few	CASSSTSGWELFF	TGTGCCAGCAGCTCGACTAGTGGATGGGAGCTGTTTTTT
TRBJ2-7	TRBV5-1	-	few	CASSLAGTSYEQYF	TGCGCCAGCAGCTTGGCGGGCACCTCCTACGAGCAGTACTTC
TRBJ2-7	TRBV29-1	-	many	CSVESAVRHEQYF	TGCAGCGTTGAAAGTGCAGTGAGGCACGAGCAGTACTTC
TRBJ1-4	TRBV4-3	-	-	CASSQGQENEKLFF	TGCGCCAGCAGCCAAGGCCAAGAAAATGAAAAACTGTTTTTT
TRBJ2-3	TRBV2	-	few	CASDKSTDTQYF	TGTGCCAGTGACAAGAGCACAGATACGCAGTATTTT
TRBJ2-5	TRBV20-1	TRBD2	many	CSARLAGIKQETQYF	TGCAGTGCCCGACTAGCGGGGATAAAACAAGAGACCCAGTACTTC
TRBJ1-1	TRBV2	-	few	CASSPVGTNTEAFF	TGTGCCAGCAGCCCCGTGGGCACCAACACTGAAGCTTTCTTT
TRBJ2-5	TRBV6-2/TRBV6-3	TRBD2	few	CASTSSGVETQYF	TGTGCCAGTACTTCTAGCGGGGTAGAGACCCAGTACTTC
TRBJ2-5	TRBV19	TRBD2	-	CASSATSTSRRETQYF	TGTGCCAGTAGTGCAACTTCGACTAGCAGAAGAGAGACCCAGTACTTC
TRBJ2-1	TRBV29-1	TRBD2	once	CSGTSDYNEQFF	TGCAGCGGGACTAGCGACTACAATGAGCAGTTCTTC